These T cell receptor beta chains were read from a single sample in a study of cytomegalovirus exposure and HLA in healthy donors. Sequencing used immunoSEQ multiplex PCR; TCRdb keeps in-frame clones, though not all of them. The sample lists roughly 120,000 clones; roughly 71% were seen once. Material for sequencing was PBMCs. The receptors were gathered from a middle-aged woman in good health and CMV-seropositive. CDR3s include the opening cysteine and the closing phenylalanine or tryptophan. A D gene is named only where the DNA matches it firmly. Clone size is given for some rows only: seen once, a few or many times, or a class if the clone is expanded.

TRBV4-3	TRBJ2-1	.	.	TGCGCCAGCAGCCCATCTCCGAGCTCCTACAATGAGCAGTTCTTC	CASSPSPSSYNEQFF
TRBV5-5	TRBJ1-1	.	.	TGTGCCAGCAGCAACGACAGACACGATAAAGCTTTCTTT	CASSNDRHDKAFF
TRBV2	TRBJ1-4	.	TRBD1	TGTGCCAGCAGTCGGGACAGGGGTTCAACTAATGAAAAACTGTTTTTT	CASSRDRGSTNEKLFF
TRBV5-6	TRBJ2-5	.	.	TGTGCCAGCAGCTTCGATCAGGGTGAGACCCAGTACTTC	CASSFDQGETQYF
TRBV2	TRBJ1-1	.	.	TGTGCCAGCAGTGAATTTGTCACAGGTGAAGCTTTCTTT	CASSEFVTGEAFF
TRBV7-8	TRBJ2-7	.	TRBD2	TGTGCCAGCAGCCCTCGGGGTAGCGGGGTTAGCTCCTACGAGCAGTACTTC	CASSPRGSGVSSYEQYF
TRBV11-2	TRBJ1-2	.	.	TGTGCCAGCAGCTTATACGGGGTGGCTGGCTACACCTTC	CASSLYGVAGYTF
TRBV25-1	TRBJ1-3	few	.	TGTGCCAGCAGTGAATATCGAGGGAACTCTGGAAACACCATATATTTT	CASSEYRGNSGNTIYF
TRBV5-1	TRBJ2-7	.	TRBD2	TGCGCCAGCAGCTTGGCGACCTTGGGGGGGAACGAGCAGTACTTC	CASSLATLGGNEQYF
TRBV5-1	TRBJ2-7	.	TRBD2	TGCGCCAGCAGCGCGGGACTAGCGGGAGACTACGAGCAGTACTTC	CASSAGLAGDYEQYF
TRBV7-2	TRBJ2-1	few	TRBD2	TGTGCCAGCAGCTTAGGCGGGGGAACCTACAATGAGCAGTTCTTC	CASSLGGGTYNEQFF
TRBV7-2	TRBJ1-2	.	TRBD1	TGTGCCAGCAGCTTAAATGGACAGGGGCCCTATGGCTACACCTTC	CASSLNGQGPYGYTF
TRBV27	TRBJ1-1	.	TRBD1	TGTGCCAGCAGTTTAGACAGGGTTGTGAACACTGAAGCTTTCTTT	CASSLDRVVNTEAFF
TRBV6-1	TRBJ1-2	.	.	TGTGCCAGCAGTGCGGACCGGGAGAAATATGGCTACACCTTC	CASSADREKYGYTF
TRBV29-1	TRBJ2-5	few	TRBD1	TGCAGCGTTGGGGGACAGCTCCAAGAGACCCAGTACTTC	CSVGGQLQETQYF
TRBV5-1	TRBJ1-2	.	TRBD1	TGCGCCAGCAGCCTGGGGACGATACAGGGGAGCACTGGCTACACCTTC	CASSLGTIQGSTGYTF
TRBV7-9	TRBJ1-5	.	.	TGTGCCAGCAGCTCGCTCGGGGGACCCCAGCATTTT	CASSSLGGPQHF
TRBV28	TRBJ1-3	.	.	TGTGCCAGCAGTGGTGGACAGTCGCCTGGAAACACCATATATTTT	CASSGGQSPGNTIYF
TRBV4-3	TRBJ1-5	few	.	TGCGCCAGCAGCCAAGAACAGTATCAGCCCCAGCATTTT	CASSQEQYQPQHF
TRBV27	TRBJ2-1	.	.	TGTGCCAGCAGTTTAGGAGTCTCCACATACAATGAGCAGTTCTTC	CASSLGVSTYNEQFF
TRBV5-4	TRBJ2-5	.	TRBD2	TGTGCCAGCAGCCCCCGGACTAGCGGGGGGAAAGAGACCCAGTACTTC	CASSPRTSGGKETQYF
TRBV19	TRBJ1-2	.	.	TGTGCCAGCACATACGAACAGGGTTTTAACTATGGCTACACCTTC	CASTYEQGFNYGYTF
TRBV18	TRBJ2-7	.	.	TGTGCCAGCTCACTGCCCGGGTCTAGGAGTCACGAGCAGTACTTC	CASSLPGSRSHEQYF
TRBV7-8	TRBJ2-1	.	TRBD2	TGTGCCAGCAGCTTAGGACTAGCGGGAGTGAATGAGCAGTTCTTC	CASSLGLAGVNEQFF
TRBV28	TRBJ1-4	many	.	TGTGCCAGCAGCGGGGAACCGGTATCGGAAAAACTGTTTTTT	CASSGEPVSEKLFF
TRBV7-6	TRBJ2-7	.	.	TGTGCCAGCAGCTGGGGGCAGGGGCCGGATTACGAGCAGTACTTC	CASSWGQGPDYEQYF
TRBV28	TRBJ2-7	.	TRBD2	TGTGCCAGCAGTGGGACTAGCGGGAGGCTCTACGAGCAGTACTTC	CASSGTSGRLYEQYF
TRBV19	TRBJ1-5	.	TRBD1	TGTGCCAGCCGGGACAGGGCCAATCAGCCCCAGCATTTT	CASRDRANQPQHF
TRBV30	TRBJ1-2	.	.	TGTGCCTGGAGACAGGGATCTGGCTACACCTTC	CAWRQGSGYTF
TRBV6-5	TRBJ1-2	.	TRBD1	TGTGCCAGCAGTACTACAGGGGGCAGCTATGGCTACACCTTC	CASSTTGGSYGYTF
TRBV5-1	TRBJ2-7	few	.	TGCGCCAGCAGCTTGGGGGCCGCCTACGAGCAGTACTTC	CASSLGAAYEQYF
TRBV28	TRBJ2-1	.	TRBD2	TGTGCCAGCAGTTCCGGGACTAGCGGGAATTTTTATGAGCAGTTCTTC	CASSSGTSGNFYEQFF
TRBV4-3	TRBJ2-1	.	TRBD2	TGCGCCAGCAGTATAGCGGGAGATTCCTACAATGAGCAGTTCTTC	CASSIAGDSYNEQFF
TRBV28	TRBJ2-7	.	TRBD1	TGTGCCAGCAGTTTGGGGACAGGGTCCTACGAGCAGTACTTC	CASSLGTGSYEQYF
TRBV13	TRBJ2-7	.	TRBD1	TGTGCCAGCAGCGCCCGACAGGGTGTCTACGAGCAGTACTTC	CASSARQGVYEQYF
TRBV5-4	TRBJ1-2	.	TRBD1	TGTGCCAGCAGCTTGGCCGTGGGACAGGGAGATGGCTACACCTTC	CASSLAVGQGDGYTF
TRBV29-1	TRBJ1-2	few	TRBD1	TGCAGCGTTGATGGTGGGGACAGGGGTCTCCTTTATGGCTACACCTTC	CSVDGGDRGLLYGYTF
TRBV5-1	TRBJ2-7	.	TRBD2	TGCGCCAGCAGCCTTACGGGGGGGCGCGAGCAGTACTTC	CASSLTGGREQYF
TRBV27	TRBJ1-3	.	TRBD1	TGTGCCAGCAGCCCTTTTCATAGATCCGACAGGGTCACTGGAAACACCATATATTTT	CASSPFHRSDRVTGNTIYF
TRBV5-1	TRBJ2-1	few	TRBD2	TGCGCCAGCAGCTTGGACGGGGGGTCGTACAATGAGCAGTTCTTC	CASSLDGGSYNEQFF
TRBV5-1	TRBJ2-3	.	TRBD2	TGCGCCAGCAGCTTGGGACTAGCGGGAGGTCCCACAGATACGCAGTATTTT	CASSLGLAGGPTDTQYF
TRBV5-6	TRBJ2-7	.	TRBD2	TGTGCCAGCAGCCCGCAGACGTCGGCTAGCGGGTACGAGCAGTACTTC	CASSPQTSASGYEQYF
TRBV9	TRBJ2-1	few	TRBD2	TGTGCCAGCAGCGTAATAGCGGGGGGGAGCGAGCAGTTCTTC	CASSVIAGGSEQFF
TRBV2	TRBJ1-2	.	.	TGTGCCAGCGGTAGGACCCAGGGCTATGGCTACACCTTC	CASGRTQGYGYTF
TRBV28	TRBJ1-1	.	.	TGTGCCAGCAGTTCTACAGGCCTGAACACTGAAGCTTTCTTT	CASSSTGLNTEAFF
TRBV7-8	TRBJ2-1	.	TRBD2	TGTGCCAGCAGCTTATCCTCGGGACTAGCGGGAATAAATGAGCAGTTCTTC	CASSLSSGLAGINEQFF
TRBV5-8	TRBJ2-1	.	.	TGTGCCAGCAGCTTCCGGGACACCTATAGCTCCTACAATGAGCAGTTCTTC	CASSFRDTYSSYNEQFF
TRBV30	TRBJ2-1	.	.	TGTGCCTGGAGTGTAAGGACTACCAATGAGCAGTTCTTC	CAWSVRTTNEQFF